The text below deals with one T cell receptor beta chain. As yet, its antigen is unknown. Using immunoSEQ multiplex PCR, the repertoire was profiled, and TCRdb retains in-frame clones only, with some absent. The sample lists tens of thousands of clones; roughly 83% were seen once. The data belong to a study of OX40 agonist ivuxolimab in advanced cancers. Study background: It was ivuxolimab, an agonistic anti-OX40 (CD134) antibody, that patients were treated with.

Overall study results and limits: Expanded peripheral T cells had an undetermined antigen specificity. Mean expanded clone counts were higher in CD8+ than CD4+ T cells.

Germline CDR1 reads MNHNS; CDR2 reads SASEGT. The length of the CDR3 is 14 residues. V was pared by 5 bases and J by 8 bases, with 18 bases between. This TCR was recovered from an adult with an advanced solid tumor such as melanoma, head and neck, liver or kidney cancer. V and J are TRBV6-1 and TRBJ1-1, with D possibly TRBD1 on 6 matching bases. The starting material was CD4+ or CD8+ T cells sorted from blood, obtained in a trial of the OX40 agonist ivuxolimab. Here the CDR3 reads CASSKTGTSDEAFF. The DNA for the CDR3 is TGTGCCAGCAGTAAAACCGGGACAAGCGACGAAGCTTTCTTT.